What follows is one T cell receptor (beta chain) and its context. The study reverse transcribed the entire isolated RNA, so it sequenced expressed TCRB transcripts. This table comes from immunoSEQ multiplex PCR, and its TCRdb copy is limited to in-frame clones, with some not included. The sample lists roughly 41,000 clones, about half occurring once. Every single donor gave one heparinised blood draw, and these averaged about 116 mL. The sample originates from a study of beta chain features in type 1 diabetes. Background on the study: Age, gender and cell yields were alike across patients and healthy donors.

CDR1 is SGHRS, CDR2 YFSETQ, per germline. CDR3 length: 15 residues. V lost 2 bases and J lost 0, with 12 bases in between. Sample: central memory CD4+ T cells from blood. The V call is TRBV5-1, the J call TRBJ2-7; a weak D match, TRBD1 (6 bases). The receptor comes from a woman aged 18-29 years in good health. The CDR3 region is CASSLGTGNSYEQYF. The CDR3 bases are TGCGCCAGCAGCTTAGGAACAGGGAACTCCTACGAGCAGTACTTC.